This T cell receptor (beta chain) is drawn from a study of cytomegalovirus exposure and HLA in healthy donors. Overall study results and limits: Most subjects' HLA-A and HLA-B alleles were reportedly predicted from TCR beta sequences.

V gave up 5 bases and J gave up 4 bases; unmatched junction bases: 6. Germline V gives CDR1 GTSNPN, CDR2 SVGIG (reference sequence). This CDR3 has 13 residues. The study ran its PCR with 60 Vbeta and 13 Jbeta primers. Here immunoSEQ multiplex PCR was the method, and the copy in TCRdb shows in-frame clones only, minus some. Among 95,000 to 100,000 clones listed, about four fifths were seen once. Note on this clone: Its antigen is not known.

The chain has TRBV30 and TRBJ1-2; 8 bases agree with TRBD1. The receptor's source is a female donor in good health and CMV-seropositive. The source material was PBMCs. CDR3 sequence: CAWVGTGSYGYTF. CDR3 DNA: TGTGCCTGGGTTGGGACAGGCTCCTATGGCTACACCTTC. Looking up the rest from reference TRBV30 and TRBJ1-2 gives the full variable domain: SQTIHQWPATLVQPVGSPLSLECTVEGTSNPNLYWYRQAAGRGLQLLFYSVGIGQISSEVPQNLSASRPQDRQFILSSKKLLLSDSGFYLCAWVGTGSYGYTFGSGTRLTVV.